This T cell receptor (beta chain) was found in a study of CD8+CD57+ T cells in acquired aplastic anemia. About the research overall: Sorted CD4+ and CD8+ cell DNA averaged roughly 3.2 ug. Average CD4+ read depth in healthy donors was about 9.8 million reads. Study-wide findings and caveats: Any difference that existed in CD8+ Simpson's diversity between patients and controls was not significant. Overlap between patients and controls comprised twenty-nine CD8+ CDR3 sequences.

The CDR3 sequence is 15 residues long. The germline V gene has CDR1 MNHEY and CDR2 SVGAGI. V dropped 0 bases and J dropped 5; count of bases not matched to a gene: 6. The template used for profiling TCR beta VDJ and CDR3 was genomic DNA. MiXCR, run by TCRdb on the reads, gives a single entry per CDR3 protein. The sample lists 130,000 or so distinct CDR3 sequences, around 41% occurring once. This clonotype was seen at least ten times. The antigen is unknown. V gene TRBV6-5 combines with J gene TRBJ2-7; TRBD1 matches at 8 bases. Material for sequencing was sorted CD4+, CD8+, or CD8+CD57+ T cells (not recorded which) from PBMCs. This receptor was obtained from a human donor in good health, serving as a control. CDR3 loop: CASSYSTGALNEQYF. CDR3 in DNA: TGTGCCAGCAGTTACTCGACAGGGGCTTTAAACGAGCAGTACTTC.